These 30 T cell receptor beta chains were all obtained from the same sample, sequenced in a study of blood T cell repertoires in COVID-19. The protocol was immunoSEQ multiplex PCR, while the TCRdb copy is restricted to in-frame clones and leaves out a portion. Among about 130,000 clones listed, roughly 80% were seen once. The sequenced sample consisted of peripheral blood. These TCRs come from an elderly woman with acute or convalescent COVID-19.

V usage is TRBV5-1 and J usage is TRBJ2-6, with TRBD1 matching over 7 bases. V gave up 4 bases and J gave up 4 bases; unmatched junction bases: 8. Germline-derived CDR1 and CDR2 are SGHRS and YFSETQ. This CDR3 contains 16 residues. CDR3 loop: CASSPQGSSGANVLTF. CDR3 nucleotides: TGCGCCAGCAGCCCACAGGGGTCGTCCGGGGCCAACGTCCTGACTTTC.

CDR3 in amino acids: CASKEGFNQPQHF. In nucleotides, the CDR3 is TGTGCCAGCAAGGAGGGTTTCAATCAGCCCCAGCATTTT. The V call is TRBV6-5, the J call TRBJ1-5; D is uncertain. The CDR3 consists of 13 residues. Germline V gene data show CDR1 as MNHEY and CDR2 as SVGAGI. V lost 7 bases and J 3 bases, leaving 10 bases between the germline ends.

The CDR3 region has the DNA TGCGCCAGCAGCCAAGCCGGCGGGGGGAAAGAGACCCAGTACTTC. The encoded protein is CASSQAGGGKETQYF. The chain uses TRBV4-1 and TRBJ2-5; 8 positions agree with TRBD2. This CDR3 comprises 15 residues. The germline gives CDR1 MGHRA, CDR2 YSYEKL. V shed 1 base and J 3 bases; nucleotides not matched to a gene: 4.

This clone has only a few counts. One end of the junction does not line up with germline, which may come from a read error. This sequence joins TRBV19 and TRBJ1-5, with D possibly being TRBD1 (5 bases). The germline gives CDR1 LNHDA, CDR2 SQIVND (reference sequence). The CDR3 sequence is 13 residues long. The CDR3 spells CASSRGLNQPQHF. CDR3 DNA sequence: TGTGCCAGCAGTAGGGGCCTCAATCAGCCCCAGCATTTT.

There are a few counts of this clone. The chain combines TRBV4-1 with TRBJ1-6; D is unclear. Trimming removed 0 bases at V and 8 bases at J, with 20 bases between. There are 18 residues in the CDR3. From germline, CDR1 is MGHRA and CDR2 YSYEKL. The CDR3, as DNA: TGCGCCAGCAGCCAAGATCTGTCAGGATTTTCCTCGTATTCACCCCTCCACTTT. Amino acids: CASSQDLSGFSSYSPLHF.

This chain uses TRBV2 with TRBJ1-1; 7 nucleotides align to TRBD1. Trimming at V came to 2 bases and at J to 1 base, leaving 10 bases not matched to a gene. The CDR3 sequence is 17 residues long. Germline CDR1 SNHLY, CDR2 FYNNEI. The CDR3 nucleotides read TGTGCCAGCAGTGAACTTCCCATGGGACAGCAGAACACTGAAGCTTTCTTT. Translated: CASSELPMGQQNTEAFF.

This clone came up once. This chain connects TRBV11-2 to TRBJ1-2; 12 nucleotides match TRBD1. The ends lost 2 bases at V and 2 bases at J; junction bases unmatched: 3. Germline V gene sequence: CDR1 SGHAT, CDR2 FQNNGV. This CDR3 is 16 amino acids long. The CDR3 nucleotides read TGTGCCAGCAGCTTAATGGGGACAGGGGGCAACTATGGCTACACCTTC. It yields the protein CASSLMGTGGNYGYTF.

The chain carries TRBV7-3 and TRBJ1-1; a weak D match, TRBD1 (6 bases). The V and J ends lost 5 bases and 5 bases respectively, with 15 bases between them. The germline V gene has CDR1 SGHTA and CDR2 FQGTGA. The CDR3 runs to 14 residues. The CDR3 loop is CASSPQGRATEAFF. CDR3 sequence (DNA): TGTGCCAGCAGCCCGCAGGGGAGGGCAACTGAAGCTTTCTTT.

V usage is TRBV4-1 and J usage is TRBJ2-7; D perhaps matches TRBD1 (6 bases). CDR3 length: 14 amino acids. V lost 0 bases and J lost 0, with 6 bases in between. Germline V gene lookup returns CDR1 MGHRA and CDR2 YSYEKL. CDR3 protein: CASSQDRGSYEQYF. CDR3 coding DNA: TGCGCCAGCAGCCAAGACAGGGGCTCCTACGAGCAGTACTTC.

This chain links TRBV7-3 with TRBJ1-1, with 7 bases identical to TRBD1. V trimming: 5 bases; J trimming: 5 bases; junction bases outside the gene matches: 8. This CDR3 has 14 amino acids. In germline, CDR1 is SGHTA, CDR2 FQGTGA. The CDR3 coding sequence is TGTGCCAGCAGCCCCGGATCGACAGGGACTGAAGCTTTCTTT. It translates to CASSPGSTGTEAFF.

V is TRBV6-5 and J is TRBJ2-7, with a possible D match to TRBD1 (5 bases). Germline values: CDR1 MNHEY, CDR2 SVGAGI. Trimming removed 5 bases from V and 1 base from J, with 15 bases in between. This CDR3 contains 15 residues. This CDR3 is CASSPGFSRSYEQYF. CDR3 coding DNA: TGTGCCAGCAGTCCAGGGTTCTCACGATCCTACGAGCAGTACTTC.

V is TRBV14 and J is TRBJ1-2; a possible D gene is TRBD1 (5 bases). The CDR3 is 15 residues long. The ends were cut back, 4 bases at V and 4 bases at J, with 16 bases in the middle. The germline V gene has CDR1 SGHDN and CDR2 FVKESK. The CDR3 nucleotides read TGTGCCAGCAGCCTTTCCGGGACGGGAGGCTATGGCTACACCTTC. This sequence encodes CASSLSGTGGYGYTF.

The V gene is TRBV27, the J gene TRBJ1-5; D call uncertain. Trimming left V 3 bases short and J 8 bases short, with 11 bases between. CDR1 and CDR2 (germline): MNHEY, SMNVEV (reference sequence). The CDR3 is 13 amino acids. The CDR3 DNA is TGTGCCAGCAGTTTCGCACCGAGGGAGCCCCAGCATTTT. This codes for CASSFAPREPQHF.

J is TRBJ1-4 and V is TRBV5-1; D is unclear. The germline gives CDR1 SGHRS, CDR2 YFSETQ. CDR3 size: 16 residues. V was pared by 4 bases and J by 0 bases, with 13 bases between. In nucleotides, the CDR3 is TGCGCCAGCAGCGAGCCAGTGGGAGCAACTAATGAAAAACTGTTTTTT. It yields the protein CASSEPVGATNEKLFF.

This chain connects TRBV4-1 to TRBJ1-6, with 7 bases identical to TRBD1. The V and J ends lost 1 base and 3 bases, in that order; junction bases with no gene match: 15. This CDR3 region has 20 residues. Looked up from germline, CDR1 is MGHRA and CDR2 is YSYEKL. The CDR3 loop is CASSQVDATGSGFYNSPLHF. The CDR3 DNA reads TGCGCCAGCAGCCAAGTGGACGCGACAGGGTCTGGTTTCTATAATTCACCCCTCCACTTT.

This clone was seen a handful of times. This chain connects TRBV5-4 to TRBJ2-7; possible D gene TRBD1, 6 bases. The CDR3 has 14 residues. Germline loops: CDR1 SGHNT, CDR2 YYREEE (reference sequence). The V and J ends lost 0 bases and 5 bases respectively, with 12 bases between them. CDR3 DNA: TGTGCCAGCAGCTTGGATTCAGGGGAGAACGAGCAGTACTTC. Translating it yields CASSLDSGENEQYF.

Details on this clone: This sample includes further DNA sequences coding for the same CDR3. V is TRBV11-2 and J is TRBJ1-2; D perhaps matches TRBD1 (5 bases). The CDR3 runs 14 residues. CDR1 is SGHAT, CDR2 FQNNGV, per germline. Trimming pared 4 bases from V and 3 bases from J, leaving 12 bases between. Here the CDR3 reads CASSSRTGDYGYTF. The DNA of the CDR3 is TGTGCCAGCAGCTCCCGTACAGGAGACTATGGCTACACCTTC.

V usage is TRBV5-1 and J usage is TRBJ2-7, with TRBD1 identical over 9 bases. The CDR3 contains 15 residues. V dropped 0 bases and J dropped 5; count of bases not matched to a gene: 6. CDR1 and CDR2 (germline): SGHRS, YFSETQ. The CDR3 protein is CASSLGQGDLNEQYF. As DNA, the CDR3 is TGCGCCAGCAGCTTGGGACAGGGGGATCTCAACGAGCAGTACTTC.

This chain links TRBV27 with TRBJ1-1, with a tentative D call TRBD1 (6 bases). The V and J ends lost 6 bases and 2 bases respectively, with 13 bases between them. Germline V CDR1 and CDR2: MNHEY, SMNVEV (reference sequence). The CDR3 runs to 14 residues. CDR3 sequence (DNA): TGTGCCAGCAGGCTGGGACATTCCAACACTGAAGCTTTCTTT. Protein sequence: CASRLGHSNTEAFF.

The chain links TRBV5-4 to TRBJ1-1, with D tentatively TRBD1 (5 bases). V lost 4 bases and J lost 1, with 8 bases in between. The CDR3 sequence is 13 residues long. Germline assignment: CDR1 SGHNT and CDR2 YYREEE (reference sequence). This chain's CDR3 is CASSRGPNTEAFF. CDR3 DNA: TGTGCCAGCAGCAGGGGTCCGAACACTGAAGCTTTCTTT.

CDR3 amino acids: CASRDRQNSNTEAFF. CDR3 coding DNA: TGTGCCAGCAGGGACAGACAGAATTCGAACACTGAAGCTTTCTTT. J is TRBJ1-1 and V is TRBV2; D is possibly TRBD1 (6 bases). Trimming stripped 6 bases from V and 1 base from J, with 15 bases between. This CDR3 has 15 residues. Germline CDR1 reads SNHLY; CDR2 reads FYNNEI.

The rearrangement links TRBV6-5 to TRBJ1-1; perhaps TRBD1 as D (5 bases). The V end lost 2 bases, the J end lost 0 bases, and 13 bases lay between the germline ends. CDR1 and CDR2 from the germline V gene are MNHEY and SVGAGI. The CDR3 spans 16 residues. CDR3 DNA sequence: TGTGCCAGCAGTTACAGGGGTCGGCCGCTGAACACTGAAGCTTTCTTT. This gives the protein CASSYRGRPLNTEAFF.

This clone has only one observation. J is TRBJ1-2 and V is TRBV7-2; D uncertain. The germline V gene has CDR1 SGHTA and CDR2 FQGNSA. Trimming shortened V by 5 bases and J by 6 bases, and 22 bases separated the two germline ends. There are 16 residues in the CDR3. CDR3: CASSLPALSLGDGYTF. The CDR3 coding sequence is TGTGCCAGCAGCCTCCCGGCCCTTTCGCTCGGGGATGGCTACACCTTC.

This chain uses TRBV7-2 with TRBJ2-5, with 8 bases identical to TRBD2. The CDR3 extends over 15 amino acids. CDR1 and CDR2 from the germline V gene are SGHTA and FQGNSA. V shed 5 bases and J 2 bases; nucleotides not matched to a gene: 7. The DNA of the CDR3 is TGTGCCAGCAGCGGTAGCGGGGTGGGGCAAGAGACCCAGTACTTC. Translating it yields CASSGSGVGQETQYF.

The chain uses TRBV7-9 and TRBJ1-4; D remains unclear. Germline-derived CDR1 and CDR2 are SEHNR and FQNEAQ (reference sequence). The CDR3 is 16 residues long. V was pared by 1 base and J by 7 bases, with 16 bases between. The CDR3 DNA is TGTGCCAGCAGCTTAGTTCTCGGAGGAGCAGGTGAAAAACTGTTTTTT. This sequence encodes CASSLVLGGAGEKLFF.

CDR3 amino acids: CASRGSGRIDEQFF. DNA for the CDR3: TGTGCCAGCAGGGGGAGTGGGCGAATCGATGAGCAGTTCTTC. The chain has TRBV11-2 and TRBJ2-1; D is perhaps TRBD2 (5 bases). Trimming stripped 6 bases from V and 8 bases from J, with 17 bases between. Germline V gene data show CDR1 as SGHAT and CDR2 as FQNNGV. This CDR3 has 14 amino acids.

V is TRBV3-1 (or the pseudogene TRBV3-2) and J is TRBJ2-1; 12 nucleotides line up with TRBD2. The CDR3 is 16 amino acids. J gave up 0 bases and V 4 bases, and 1 base lay outside the gene matches. Germline V gene lookup returns CDR1 LGHDT and CDR2 YNNKEL (reference sequence). The CDR3 coding sequence is TGTGCCAGCAGCCCGGGACTAGCGGGCTCCTACAATGAGCAGTTCTTC. Its translation is CASSPGLAGSYNEQFF.

The chain carries TRBV5-1 and TRBJ2-3, with 7 bases aligning to TRBD1. The ends lost 3 bases at V and 4 bases at J; junction bases unmatched: 8. This CDR3 has 15 amino acids. CDR1 is SGHRS and CDR2 is YFSETQ in the germline V gene. CDR3 amino acids: CASSYDRVQADTQYF. The CDR3 DNA follows: TGCGCCAGCAGCTACGACAGGGTTCAGGCAGATACGCAGTATTTT. Combining the CDR3 with reference TRBV5-1 and TRBJ2-3 gives the whole variable domain KAGVTQTPRYLIKTRGQQVTLSCSPISGHRSVSWYQQTPGQGLQFLFEYFSETQRNKGNFPGRFSGRQFSNSRSEMNVSTLELGDSALYLCASSYDRVQADTQYFGPGTRLTVL.

The chain carries TRBV27 and TRBJ1-1; no clear D. This CDR3 spans 13 amino acids. V gave up 5 bases and J gave up 2 bases, with 9 bases separating them. The germline gives CDR1 MNHEY, CDR2 SMNVEV (reference sequence). In DNA, the CDR3 is TGTGCCAGCAGTGGCCGGGGTAACACTGAAGCTTTCTTT. Encoded protein: CASSGRGNTEAFF.

The V call is TRBV4-3, the J call TRBJ1-1; possible D gene TRBD1, 5 bases. The V and J ends lost 1 base and 1 base respectively, with 13 bases between them. This CDR3 has 16 amino acids. Germline V gene sequence: CDR1 LGHNA, CDR2 YSLEER. The CDR3, as DNA: TGCGCCAGCAGCCAAGCCCTTTGGAGGGGGAACACTGAAGCTTTCTTT. Residues: CASSQALWRGNTEAFF.